This T cell receptor beta chain was identified during a study of spatial heterogeneity in lung cancer. Study details: The library had UMIs, and each TCR and UMI pair averaged more than ten raw reads.

This CDR3 has 14 amino acids. The V end was cut by 5 bases, the J end by 3 bases, with 12 bases between. Germline V lookup: CDR1 SGHTA, CDR2 FQGNSA. A unique molecular identifier was attached to every TCR cDNA molecule. TCRdb re-called the 5' RACE reads through MiXCR, storing one row per CDR3 protein. The sample has roughly 32,000 distinct CDR3 sequences; less than 11% are singletons. The time point is: blood at routine non-recurrence follow-up after resection. Tumor, nontumor lung or frozen PBMC supplied whole RNA that was sequenced unsorted. This clonotype has just a few counts. This clonotype originated in a female donor with early-stage non-small cell lung cancer. The chain is built from TRBV7-2 and TRBJ2-3; D remains unclear. This sample comprised PBMCs, obtained at follow-up. CDR3 sequence (DNA): TGTGCCAGCAGCCCGGACCCTAGTACAGATACGCAGTATTTT. This translates into CASSPDPSTDTQYF.